One sample yielded the 5 T cell receptor beta chains listed below, sequenced in a study of shared T cell receptors in the human thymus. This table comes from immunoSEQ multiplex PCR, and its TCRdb copy is limited to in-frame clones, with some not included. The data show around 730,000 clones, 80% to 90% seen once. These data also formed part of another study, on human thymus T cells.

Sequenced material: thymocytes. The receptors originated from a girl less than two years old with a congenital heart defect.

This chain links TRBV21-1 with TRBJ1-1. TRBV21-1 has pseudogene status. This CDR3 region has 19 residues. The CDR3 protein is CASSPLRDSISGMNTEAFF. CDR3 nucleotide sequence: TGTGCCAGCAGCCCCCTGAGGGACTCAATCTCGGGAATGAACACTGAAGCTTTCTTT.

The rearrangement links TRBV7-9 to TRBJ2-7; D gene ambiguous. CDR1 and CDR2 (germline): SEHNR, FQNEAQ (reference sequence). The CDR3 has 14 amino acids. V was clipped by 2 bases and J by 4 bases, with 12 bases between them. CDR3 sequence reads: CASSLNSVEYEQYF. CDR3 bases: TGTGCCAGCAGCTTAAATTCAGTCGAATACGAGCAGTACTTC.

This clone was observed a handful of times. This chain uses TRBV7-9 with TRBJ1-2, with 9 bases matching TRBD1. The CDR3 has 13 residues. The germline V gene has CDR1 SEHNR and CDR2 FQNEAQ (reference sequence). Unmatched junction bases numbered 4, after V lost 3 bases and J lost 8 bases. For the CDR3, the DNA is TGTGCCAGCAGCTTTGAGGACAGGGGAGGCTACACCTTC. Encoded protein: CASSFEDRGGYTF.

This rearrangement joins TRBV5-1 to TRBJ1-3; 9 bases fit TRBD1. CDR1 is SGHRS and CDR2 is YFSETQ in the germline V gene. This CDR3 region has 17 residues. The J segment lost 6 bases and the V segment lost 4 bases, leaving 14 bases of the junction unmatched. The CDR3 loop is CASSPRDRANGVNTIYF. The CDR3 DNA is TGCGCCAGCAGCCCCAGGGACAGGGCAAATGGAGTAAACACCATATATTTT. Drawing the rest from reference TRBV5-1 and TRBJ1-3, the complete variable domain is KAGVTQTPRYLIKTRGQQVTLSCSPISGHRSVSWYQQTPGQGLQFLFEYFSETQRNKGNFPGRFSGRQFSNSRSEMNVSTLELGDSALYLCASSPRDRANGVNTIYFGEGSWLTVV.

The chain carries TRBV11-2 and TRBJ1-1; maybe TRBD1 (5 bases). The CDR3 runs to 16 residues. Deletions cut 2 bases from V and 2 bases from J, with 15 bases between. In germline, CDR1 is SGHAT, CDR2 FQNNGV. The CDR3 sequence is CASSLSRTSVNTEAFF. CDR3 DNA: TGTGCCAGCAGCTTATCTCGGACATCAGTCAACACTGAAGCTTTCTTT.